The source of this TCR beta chain is a study of CD8 T cells in Susac syndrome. V lost 1 base to trimming and J lost 2 bases, with 12 bases between them. The CDR3 is 15 amino acids. An amount of RNA that ranged from about 0.45 to 1 ug was reverse transcribed with random hexamers. MiXCR was run by TCRdb on the immunoSEQ multiplex PCR reads, yielding one entry per CDR3 protein. The sample holds 150,000 to 200,000 distinct CDR3 sequences; approximately 95% are singletons and the top ten take 0.09% to 0.1%. The specimen sequenced was CD4+ T cells from PBMCs. This clonotype was obtained from a human donor with multiple sclerosis. This chain uses TRBV12-3 or TRBV12-4 with TRBJ2-7, with TRBD2 as a possible D gene (7 bases). The CDR3 DNA reads TGTGCCAGCAGTTTAGGGTGGGAGGGGGCCTACGAGCAGTACTTC. Translated: CASSLGWEGAYEQYF.